This TCR beta chain was profiled in a study of OX40 agonist ivuxolimab in advanced cancers. TCRdb's table, derived via immunoSEQ multiplex PCR, lists solely in-frame clones and lacks some. The sample lists some 100,000 clones, around 90% occurring once. This CDR3 is 20 amino acids long. V lost 4 bases to trimming and J lost 4 bases; unmatched junction nucleotides: 23. Germline V gives CDR1 SGHVS, CDR2 FQNEAQ. The origin of this receptor is an adult with an advanced solid tumor such as melanoma, head and neck, liver or kidney cancer. The input for sequencing was CD4+ or CD8+ T cells sorted from blood, taken in a trial of the OX40 agonist ivuxolimab. The chain uses TRBV7-8 and TRBJ2-7; TRBD2 matches 9 bases. The CDR3 region has the DNA TGTGCCAGCAGCTCCAGACCCCCCGTCTCACTAGCGGGTGGCGATTACGAGCAGTACTTC. Translation: CASSSRPPVSLAGGDYEQYF.